What follows describes a single T cell receptor (beta chain). What it binds is not known. These data belong to a study of shared clonotypes between healthy human individuals. Across the study: A few men and a couple of women, aged 18 to 49, were donors. Per-donor plates numbered three CD4 naive, three CD4 memory, two CD8 naive and one CD8 memory.

Study-wide results and caveats: Clonotype sharing levels among donors were expected to vary with sequencing depth.

The CDR3 runs 13 residues. Germline V gene lookup returns CDR1 MNHEY and CDR2 SVGAGI. Deletions cut 6 bases from V and 7 bases from J, with 12 bases between. Per the authors' pipeline: ImmunoSEQ gave junction-only sequences without quality scores, so filtering differed. Profiling relied on immunoSEQ multiplex PCR, and the TCRdb table lists in-frame clones only, not all of them. D and trimming were read from the DNA, whereas the V and J calls and clone size are those reported in that table. The sample has about a million clones; about 76% are singletons. The sequence was collected from a man aged 18 to 29 in good health. This chain joins TRBV6-5 and TRBJ2-2, with D possibly TRBD1 on 6 matching bases. Material for sequencing was memory CD4+ T cells sorted from blood. Subset defined: CD45RA-negative fraction. In DNA form, the CDR3 reads TGTGCCAGCAGGAACCGACAGGTCGGGGAGCTGTTTTTT. It encodes CASRNRQVGELFF.